The 6 T cell receptor beta chains below come from one sample, sequenced in a study of blood T cell repertoires in COVID-19. Measured with immunoSEQ multiplex PCR; TCRdb has only the in-frame clones, and not every one. Among around 180,000 clones listed, 70% to 90% were seen once. The sequenced material came from peripheral blood. These receptors all come from a man at least 80 years old with COVID-19, enrolled during active disease.

The chain recombines TRBV10-3 with TRBJ1-1; no definite D call. The length of the CDR3 is 16 residues. From germline, CDR1 is ENHRY and CDR2 SYGVKD. V lost 3 bases, J lost 5 bases, and 19 bases lay in between. The CDR3 DNA reads as TGTGCCATCAGTGAATTATCGGGGTCTGCGGGGACTGAAGCTTTCTTT. This sequence encodes CAISELSGSAGTEAFF.

The chain joins TRBV5-1 to TRBJ2-7; D possibly corresponds to TRBD2 (6 bases). The CDR3 consists of 15 residues. V dropped 2 bases and J dropped 1 base, with 13 bases sitting between them. From germline, CDR1 is SGHRS and CDR2 YFSETQ. Here the CDR3 reads CASSFSSGTSYEQYF. CDR3 nucleotides: TGCGCCAGCAGCTTCAGTTCGGGGACTTCCTACGAGCAGTACTTC.

The chain couples TRBV9 to TRBJ2-3; D might be TRBD2 (6 bases). V was pared by 2 bases and J by 2 bases, with 9 bases between. In germline, CDR1 is SGDLS, CDR2 YYNGEE. The CDR3 runs 14 residues. CDR3 residues: CASSVSGYTDTQYF. In DNA form, the CDR3 reads TGTGCCAGCAGCGTTAGCGGATACACAGATACGCAGTATTTT.

The chain recombines TRBV10-1 with TRBJ1-6; D gene ambiguous. V lost 2 bases, J lost 7 bases, and 6 bases lay in between. This CDR3 contains 13 residues. Germline V gene data show CDR1 as WNHNN and CDR2 as SYGVQD (reference sequence). CDR3 nucleotides: TGCGCCAGCAGTGAGGATCAGAATTCACCCCTCCACTTT. It codes for CASSEDQNSPLHF.

The V and J genes are TRBV5-1 and TRBJ2-7; a possible D gene is TRBD2 (7 bases). This CDR3 is 14 amino acids long. The germline V gene has CDR1 SGHRS and CDR2 YFSETQ. V was shortened by 1 base and J by 7 bases, with 15 bases between the two germline ends. The CDR3 coding sequence is TGCGCCAGCAGCTTGAGGGGGGGTACGAGGGAGCAGTACTTC. Translation: CASSLRGGTREQYF. Full variable domain (missing parts from reference TRBV5-1 and TRBJ2-7): KAGVTQTPRYLIKTRGQQVTLSCSPISGHRSVSWYQQTPGQGLQFLFEYFSETQRNKGNFPGRFSGRQFSNSRSEMNVSTLELGDSALYLCASSLRGGTREQYFGPGTRLTVT.

J is TRBJ1-2 and V is TRBV18; D unresolved. This CDR3 region has 13 residues. Germline CDR1 is KGHSH and CDR2 is LQKENI. V was trimmed by 2 bases and J by 3 bases, leaving 7 bases between them. In DNA form, the CDR3 reads TGTGCCAGCTCACCAACAGCCTACTATGGCTACACCTTC. It specifies CASSPTAYYGYTF.